This paragraph covers one T cell receptor beta chain sequence. Antigen specificity is unknown. One junction end does not reproduce the germline sequence, and a read error may be involved. These data originate in a study of T cell repertoires in cytomegalovirus infection. Background on the study: Matching HLA type and CMV infection were both indicated by public TCR beta signatures.

TCRdb used MiXCR to reprocess the reads, holding one entry per CDR3 protein. The sample holds a few hundred thousand distinct CDR3 sequences, roughly 17% seen once. Study observations and caveats: Ex vivo, HLA-C-restricted CMV-specific TCR beta clonotypes prevailed over the rest of the response.

CDR1 and CDR2 from the germline V gene are LNHDA and SQIVND (reference sequence). The CDR3 spans 16 residues. This receptor was obtained from a human donor in good health (CMV status not recorded). Some clones in this sample may be carry-over from other donors' samples. The chain links TRBV19 to TRBJ1-2; D may be TRBD1 (6 bases). What was sequenced was PBMCs. In DNA form, the CDR3 reads TGTGCCAGTAGTATCGACACCCAGACAGGCGTCTATGGCTGCACCTTC. The encoded protein is CASSIDTQTGVYGCTF.